The 4 T cell receptor beta chains given below trace back to one sample, sequenced in a study of CD8 T cells in Susac syndrome. After extraction with the RNeasy kit, roughly 0.45 to 1 ug of the RNA was reverse transcribed using random hexamers. A single record per CDR3 protein comes from TCRdb applying MiXCR to the immunoSEQ multiplex PCR reads. The sample records approximately 190,000 distinct CDR3 sequences, 95% being singletons. The material sequenced was CD4+ T cells from PBMCs. These receptor sequences come from a human donor with Susac syndrome.

DNA for the CDR3: TGTGCCAGCAGCCAAGACGTGACAGCCGAAGAGACCCAGTACTTC. Its protein is CASSQDVTAEETQYF. The chain links TRBV4-2 to TRBJ2-5; D possibly corresponds to TRBD1 (5 bases). Germline-derived CDR1 and CDR2 are LGHNA and YNFKEQ. This CDR3 region has 15 residues. Trimming removed 0 bases at V and 3 bases at J, with 11 bases between.

This chain connects TRBV30 to TRBJ2-7, with no clear D. V shed 7 bases and J shed 2 bases, with 18 bases lying between them. Germline CDR1 is GTSNPN and CDR2 is SVGIG (reference sequence). This CDR3 has 14 amino acids. The CDR3 region has the DNA TGTGCCTCCCAAGGAGTTCTTACGACCTACGAGCAGTACTTC. The encoded protein is CASQGVLTTYEQYF.

The rearrangement uses TRBV2 and TRBJ2-5; unclear D gene. Between the trimmed V and J ends, which lost 8 bases and 5 bases, there was a span of 12 bases. The length of the CDR3 is 12 residues. Germline assignment: CDR1 SNHLY and CDR2 FYNNEI. CDR3 in amino acids: CASLLAAETQYF. CDR3 sequence (DNA): TGTGCCAGCCTCTTAGCCGCGGAGACCCAGTACTTC.

J is TRBJ1-2 and V is TRBV20-1, with TRBD1 identical over 7 bases. In germline, CDR1 is DFQATT, CDR2 SNEGSKA (reference sequence). V lost 0 bases, J lost 0 bases, and 10 bases stayed unmatched. This CDR3 has 17 amino acids. The DNA of the CDR3 is TGCAGTGCTAGAGATCTCACAGGGGACCAACCTAACTATGGCTACACCTTC. Amino acids: CSARDLTGDQPNYGYTF.